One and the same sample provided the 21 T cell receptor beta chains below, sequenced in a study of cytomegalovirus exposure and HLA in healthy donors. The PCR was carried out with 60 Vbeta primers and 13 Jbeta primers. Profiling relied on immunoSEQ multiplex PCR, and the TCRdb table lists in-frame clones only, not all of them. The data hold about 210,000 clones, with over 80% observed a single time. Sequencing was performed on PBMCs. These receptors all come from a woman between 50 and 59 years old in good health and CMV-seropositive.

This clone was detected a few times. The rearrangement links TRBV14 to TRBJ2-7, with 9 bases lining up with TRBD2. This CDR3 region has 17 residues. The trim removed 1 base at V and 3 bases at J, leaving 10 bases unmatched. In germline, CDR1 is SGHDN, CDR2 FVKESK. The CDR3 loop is CASSQGVLRGGNYEQYF. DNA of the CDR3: TGTGCCAGCAGCCAAGGGGTACTGCGGGGGGGGAACTACGAGCAGTACTTC.

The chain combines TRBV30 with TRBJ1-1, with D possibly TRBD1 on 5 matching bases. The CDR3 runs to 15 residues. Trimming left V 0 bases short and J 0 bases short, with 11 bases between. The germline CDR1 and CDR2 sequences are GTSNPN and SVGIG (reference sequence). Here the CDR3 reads CAWSVLAGVNTEAFF. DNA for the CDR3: TGTGCCTGGAGTGTACTAGCGGGGGTGAACACTGAAGCTTTCTTT. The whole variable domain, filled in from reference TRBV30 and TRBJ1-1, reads SQTIHQWPATLVQPVGSPLSLECTVEGTSNPNLYWYRQAAGRGLQLLFYSVGIGQISSEVPQNLSASRPQDRQFILSSKKLLLSDSGFYLCAWSVLAGVNTEAFFGQGTRLTVV.

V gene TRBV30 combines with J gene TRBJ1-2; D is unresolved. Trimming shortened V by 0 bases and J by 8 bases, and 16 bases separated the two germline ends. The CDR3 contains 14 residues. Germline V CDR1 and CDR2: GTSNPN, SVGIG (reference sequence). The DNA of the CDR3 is TGTGCCTGGAGTGTAGGACCCCCGACGGGGGGCTACACCTTC. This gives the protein CAWSVGPPTGGYTF.

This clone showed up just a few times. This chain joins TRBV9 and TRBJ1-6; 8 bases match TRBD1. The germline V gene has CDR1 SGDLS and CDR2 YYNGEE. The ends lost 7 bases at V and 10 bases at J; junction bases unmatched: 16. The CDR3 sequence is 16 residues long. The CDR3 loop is CASSTTLTGEGSPLHF. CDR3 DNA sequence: TGTGCCAGCTCCACGACCCTGACAGGGGAAGGCTCACCCCTCCACTTT.

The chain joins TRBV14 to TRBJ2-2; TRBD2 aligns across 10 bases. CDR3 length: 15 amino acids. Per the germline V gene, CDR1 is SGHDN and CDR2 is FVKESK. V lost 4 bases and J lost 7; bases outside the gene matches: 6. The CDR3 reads CASSRPSGGGGELFF. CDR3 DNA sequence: TGTGCCAGCAGCCGGCCTAGCGGGGGAGGCGGGGAGCTGTTTTTT.

CDR3 coding DNA: TGTGCCAGCAGTGAAGGGGAAGGAGGCATCTATGGCTACACCTTC. Its protein product is CASSEGEGGIYGYTF. The rearrangement uses TRBV6-1 and TRBJ1-2; D unresolved. This CDR3 comprises 15 residues. Germline V gene data show CDR1 as MNHNS and CDR2 as SASEGT. The V gene lost 1 base and the J gene lost 4 bases, with 13 bases spanning the gap.

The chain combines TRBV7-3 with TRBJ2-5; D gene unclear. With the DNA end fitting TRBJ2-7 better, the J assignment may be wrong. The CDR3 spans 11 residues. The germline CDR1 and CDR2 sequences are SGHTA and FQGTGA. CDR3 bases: TGTGCCAGCAGCCTCCCCTACGAGCAGTACTTC. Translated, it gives CASSLPYEQYF.

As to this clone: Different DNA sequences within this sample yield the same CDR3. CDR3 protein: CASSLDRVNTEAFF. DNA for the CDR3: TGTGCCAGCAGTCTAGACAGGGTGAACACTGAAGCTTTCTTT. The chain carries TRBV27 and TRBJ1-1, with TRBD1 matching 7 bases. This CDR3 is built from 14 residues. Germline V gene data show CDR1 as MNHEY and CDR2 as SMNVEV (reference sequence). The junction had 3 bases not matched to a gene; V was cut back by 5 bases and J by 0 bases.

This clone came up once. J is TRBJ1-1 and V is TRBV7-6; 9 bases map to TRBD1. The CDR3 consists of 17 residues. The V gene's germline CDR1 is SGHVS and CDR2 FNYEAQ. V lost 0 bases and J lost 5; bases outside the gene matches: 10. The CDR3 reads CASSLATGGAGGTEAFF. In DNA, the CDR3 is TGTGCCAGCAGCTTAGCCACAGGGGGCGCGGGAGGGACTGAAGCTTTCTTT.

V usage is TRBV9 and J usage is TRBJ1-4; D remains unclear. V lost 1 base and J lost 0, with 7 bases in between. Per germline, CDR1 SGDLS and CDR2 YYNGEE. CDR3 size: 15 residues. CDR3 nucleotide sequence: TGTGCCAGCAGCGTAAACTCCGCAACTAATGAAAAACTGTTTTTT. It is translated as CASSVNSATNEKLFF.

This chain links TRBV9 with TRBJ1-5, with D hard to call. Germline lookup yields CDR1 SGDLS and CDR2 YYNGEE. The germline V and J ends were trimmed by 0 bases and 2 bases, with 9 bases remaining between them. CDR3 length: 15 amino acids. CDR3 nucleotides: TGTGCCAGCAGCGTAGACGTGGGAGGCAATCAGCCCCAGCATTTT. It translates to CASSVDVGGNQPQHF.

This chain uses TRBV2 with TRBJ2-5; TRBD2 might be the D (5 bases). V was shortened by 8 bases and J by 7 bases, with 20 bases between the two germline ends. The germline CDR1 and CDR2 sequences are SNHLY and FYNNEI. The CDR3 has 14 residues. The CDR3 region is CASGWGVGRWTQYF. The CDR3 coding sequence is TGTGCCAGCGGGTGGGGAGTCGGGCGGTGGACCCAGTACTTC.

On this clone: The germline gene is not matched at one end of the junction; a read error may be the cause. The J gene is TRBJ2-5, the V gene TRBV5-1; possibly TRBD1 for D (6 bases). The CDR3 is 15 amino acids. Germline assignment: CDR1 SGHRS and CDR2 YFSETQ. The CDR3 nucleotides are TGCGCCAGCAGCTTGGAAGGGGGATACCAAGGGACCCAGTACTTC. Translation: CASSLEGGYQGTQYF.

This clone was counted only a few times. CDR3 loop: CAWSLGADNSPLHF. CDR3 nucleotide sequence: TGTGCCTGGAGTTTGGGGGCAGATAATTCACCCCTCCACTTT. V gene TRBV30 combines with J gene TRBJ1-6; TRBD1 might be the D (6 bases). The CDR3 has 14 amino acids. Trimming left V 2 bases short and J 5 bases short, with 10 bases between. Germline V gene data show CDR1 as GTSNPN and CDR2 as SVGIG (reference sequence).

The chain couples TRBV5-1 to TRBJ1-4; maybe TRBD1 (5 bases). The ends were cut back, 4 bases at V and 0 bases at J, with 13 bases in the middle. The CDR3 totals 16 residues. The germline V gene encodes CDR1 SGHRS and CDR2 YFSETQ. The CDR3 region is CASSAFQGPTNEKLFF. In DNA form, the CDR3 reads TGCGCCAGCAGCGCATTTCAGGGCCCAACTAATGAAAAACTGTTTTTT.

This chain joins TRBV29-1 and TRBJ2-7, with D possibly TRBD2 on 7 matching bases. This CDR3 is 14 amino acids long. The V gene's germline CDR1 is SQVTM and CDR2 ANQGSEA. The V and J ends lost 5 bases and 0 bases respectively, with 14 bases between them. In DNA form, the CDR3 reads TGCAGCGTTAAGGGGGGGGGCGCCTCCTACGAGCAGTACTTC. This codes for CSVKGGGASYEQYF.

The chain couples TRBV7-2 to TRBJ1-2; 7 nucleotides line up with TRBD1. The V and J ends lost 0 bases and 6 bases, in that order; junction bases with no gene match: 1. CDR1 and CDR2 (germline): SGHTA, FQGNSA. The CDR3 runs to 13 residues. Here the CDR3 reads CASSLARGNGYTF. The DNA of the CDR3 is TGTGCCAGCAGCTTAGCCAGGGGGAATGGCTACACCTTC.

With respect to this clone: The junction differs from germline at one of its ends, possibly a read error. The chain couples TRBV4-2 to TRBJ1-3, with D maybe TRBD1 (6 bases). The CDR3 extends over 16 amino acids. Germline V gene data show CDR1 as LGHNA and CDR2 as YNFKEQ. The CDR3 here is CASSMTGSNPGNTVYF. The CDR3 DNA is TGTGCCAGCAGCATGACAGGTTCAAATCCTGGAAACACCGTATATTTT.

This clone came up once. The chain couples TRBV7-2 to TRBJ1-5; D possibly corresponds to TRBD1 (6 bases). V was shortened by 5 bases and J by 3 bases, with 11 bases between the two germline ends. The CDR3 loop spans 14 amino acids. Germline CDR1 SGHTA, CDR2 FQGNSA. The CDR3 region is CASSLGQFNQPQHF. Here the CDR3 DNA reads TGTGCCAGCAGCCTCGGACAGTTCAATCAGCCCCAGCATTTT. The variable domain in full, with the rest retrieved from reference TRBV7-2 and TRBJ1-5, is GAGVSQSPSNKVTEKGKDVELRCDPISGHTALYWYRQSLGQGLEFLIYFQGNSAPDKSGLPSDRFSAERTGGSVSTLTIQRTQQEDSAVYLCASSLGQFNQPQHFGDGTRLSIL.

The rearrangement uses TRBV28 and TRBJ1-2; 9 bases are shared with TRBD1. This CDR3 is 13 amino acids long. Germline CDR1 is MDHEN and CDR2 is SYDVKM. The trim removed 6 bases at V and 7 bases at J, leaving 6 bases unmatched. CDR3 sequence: CASSIGTGLGYTF. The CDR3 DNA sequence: TGTGCCAGCAGCATCGGGACAGGGCTTGGCTACACCTTC.

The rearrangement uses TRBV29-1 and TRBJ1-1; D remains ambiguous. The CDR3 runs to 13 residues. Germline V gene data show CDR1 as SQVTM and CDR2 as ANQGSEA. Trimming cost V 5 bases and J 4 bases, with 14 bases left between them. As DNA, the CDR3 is TGCAGCGTTCGGGGAGGGAGGTCCACTGAAGCTTTCTTT. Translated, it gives CSVRGGRSTEAFF.